The 20 T cell receptor beta chains presented below share a single source sample, sequenced in a study of T cell changes during pregnancy in multiple sclerosis. This table comes from immunoSEQ multiplex PCR, and its TCRdb copy is limited to in-frame clones, with some not included. The table lists tens of thousands of clones, 91% of them singletons. The sequencing used CD8+ T cells from peripheral blood mononuclear cells, collected in the second trimester of pregnancy. The receptors here all came from a female donor with multiple sclerosis, enrolled in a pregnancy study.

The V call is TRBV9, the J call TRBJ2-2, with 8 bases lining up with TRBD2. Trimming took 4 bases from V and 4 from J; bases not matched to a gene: 9. The length of the CDR3 is 16 residues. Germline loops: CDR1 SGDLS, CDR2 YYNGEE. This CDR3 reads CASSPGGGQSTGELFF. For the CDR3, the DNA is TGTGCCAGCAGCCCCGGGGGGGGCCAATCCACCGGGGAGCTGTTTTTT.

V and J are TRBV5-6 and TRBJ1-1; 12 bases agree with TRBD1. J lost 1 base, V lost 4 bases, and 11 bases had no gene match. The length of the CDR3 is 18 residues. CDR1 is SGHDT, CDR2 YYEEEE, per germline. The chain's CDR3 is CASSPMIRDRGQNTEAFF. CDR3 nucleotides: TGTGCCAGCAGCCCAATGATCCGGGACAGGGGGCAGAACACTGAAGCTTTCTTT.

The CDR3 nucleotides read TGTGCCAGCAGCGGACTAGCGGGAACCGGGGAGCTGTTTTTT. It codes for CASSGLAGTGELFF. The rearrangement joins TRBV5-4 to TRBJ2-2, with 12 bases that match TRBD2. V lost 4 bases to trimming and J lost 5 bases; unmatched junction nucleotides: 0. CDR3 size: 14 residues. CDR1 and CDR2 from the germline V gene are SGHNT and YYREEE (reference sequence).

This clone was picked up one time. The chain has TRBV7-2 and TRBJ1-2; D uncertain. Germline V lookup: CDR1 SGHTA, CDR2 FQGNSA. The CDR3 loop spans 13 amino acids. V gave up 4 bases and J gave up 5 bases, with 11 bases separating them. The CDR3 here is CASSSVQTYGYTF. For the CDR3, the DNA is TGTGCCAGCAGCTCTGTGCAGACTTATGGCTACACCTTC.

This chain connects TRBV27 to TRBJ1-2; 9 bases map to TRBD1. V trimming: 5 bases; J trimming: 4 bases; junction bases outside the gene matches: 11. CDR1 and CDR2 from the germline V gene are MNHEY and SMNVEV (reference sequence). The CDR3 consists of 16 residues. CDR3 sequence reads: CASSPVKGQGIYGYTF. The CDR3 DNA reads as TGTGCCAGCAGTCCCGTCAAAGGACAGGGGATCTATGGCTACACCTTC.

The chain is built from TRBV7-9 and TRBJ1-1, with D tentatively TRBD1 (6 bases). The CDR3 spans 14 residues. Germline CDR1 and CDR2: SEHNR and FQNEAQ (reference sequence). V lost 4 bases and J lost 1, with 10 bases in between. The CDR3 reads CASSYPTGNTEAFF. The CDR3 DNA reads as TGTGCCAGCAGCTACCCGACAGGGAACACTGAAGCTTTCTTT. The entire variable domain, with the rest obtained from reference TRBV7-9 and TRBJ1-1, is as follows: DTGVSQNPRHKITKRGQNVTFRCDPISEHNRLYWYRQTLGQGPEFLTYFQNEAQLEKSRLLSDRFSAERPKGSFSTLEIQRTEQGDSAMYLCASSYPTGNTEAFFGQGTRLTVV.

This CDR3 is CASSLIQGMNQPQHF. DNA for the CDR3: TGTGCCAGCAGCTTGATACAGGGAATGAATCAGCCCCAGCATTTT. V gene TRBV7-6 combines with J gene TRBJ1-5, with D possibly being TRBD1 (6 bases). CDR3 size: 15 residues. CDR1 is SGHVS and CDR2 is FNYEAQ in the germline V gene. The V and J ends lost 3 bases and 4 bases respectively, with 13 bases between them.

The chain has TRBV6-1 and TRBJ1-5, with 9 positions matching TRBD1. The ends lost 2 bases at V and 3 bases at J; junction bases unmatched: 2. The germline CDR1 and CDR2 sequences are MNHNS and SASEGT. The CDR3 covers 15 residues. The DNA of the CDR3 is TGTGCCAGCAGTGAATGGACAGGGGACAATCAGCCCCAGCATTTT. This encodes CASSEWTGDNQPQHF.

The chain employs TRBV5-1 and TRBJ1-1, with D perhaps TRBD1 (5 bases). Germline CDR1 reads SGHRS; CDR2 reads YFSETQ. V shed 4 bases and J shed 6 bases, with 19 bases lying between them. CDR3 length: 15 residues. DNA of the CDR3: TGCGCCAGCAGCCACGATCGGGGGGGAGACCCTGAAGCTTTCTTT. This codes for CASSHDRGGDPEAFF.

The gene calls are TRBV29-1 and TRBJ1-1; D possibly corresponds to TRBD1 (6 bases). The CDR3 totals 12 residues. Trimming shortened V by 2 bases and J by 10 bases, and 14 bases separated the two germline ends. Looked up from germline, CDR1 is SQVTM and CDR2 is ANQGSEA. The CDR3 nucleotides are TGCAGCGTTGAATTCGGGGGGCTTTTAGCTTTCTTT. Residues: CSVEFGGLLAFF. The variable domain in full, with the rest retrieved from reference TRBV29-1 and TRBJ1-1, is SAVISQKPSRDICQRGTSLTIQCQVDSQVTMMFWYRQQPGQSLTLIATANQGSEATYESGFVIDKFPISRPNLTFSTLTVSNMSPEDSSIYLCSVEFGGLLAFFGQGTRLTVV.

This chain uses TRBV4-1 with TRBJ2-7; 9 positions agree with TRBD2. CDR3 length: 16 residues. V was pared by 4 bases and J by 0 bases, with 7 bases of the junction left unmatched. In germline, CDR1 is MGHRA, CDR2 YSYEKL. The CDR3 coding sequence is TGCGCCAGCAGCCCGAAGCTTAGCGGGAGCTCCTACGAGCAGTACTTC. Residues: CASSPKLSGSSYEQYF.

The CDR3 nucleotides read TGTGCCTGGAGTGACTACCCCGGCTCCCGCGGCTACACCTTC. This sequence encodes CAWSDYPGSRGYTF. The chain has TRBV30 and TRBJ1-2; no reliable D call. Trimming pared 1 base from V and 8 bases from J, leaving 17 bases between. Looked up from germline, CDR1 is GTSNPN and CDR2 is SVGIG (reference sequence). The CDR3 is 14 residues long.

The chain couples TRBV19 to TRBJ1-1; weak D call: TRBD1 (5 bases). Germline V gives CDR1 LNHDA, CDR2 SQIVND (reference sequence). The CDR3 has 17 amino acids. Trimming removed 1 base from V and 1 base from J, with 16 bases in between. The DNA of the CDR3 is TGTGCCAGTAGTATAGCTTGGAAGACAGTTAGGAACACTGAAGCTTTCTTT. It codes for CASSIAWKTVRNTEAFF.

The V call is TRBV28, the J call TRBJ2-3; a possible D gene is TRBD2 (7 bases). Germline V CDR1 and CDR2: MDHEN, SYDVKM. This CDR3 has 15 amino acids. Trimming removed 2 bases at V and 4 bases at J, with 13 bases between. The CDR3 region is CASSLVGGHPDTQYF. The CDR3 bases are TGTGCCAGCAGTTTAGTGGGGGGGCATCCAGATACGCAGTATTTT.

The chain uses TRBV27 and TRBJ1-6; 7 nucleotides match TRBD1. Germline CDR1 reads MNHEY; CDR2 reads SMNVEV (reference sequence). The CDR3 spans 15 residues. The V and J ends lost 5 bases and 10 bases, in that order; junction bases with no gene match: 11. This CDR3 reads CASSILPTGSSPLHF. For the CDR3, the DNA is TGTGCCAGCAGTATCCTTCCGACAGGGAGCTCACCCCTCCACTTT.

The CDR3: CASSVASGGAEEQFF. The CDR3, as DNA: TGTGCCAGCAGCGTAGCGAGCGGGGGGGCCGAAGAGCAGTTCTTC. This rearrangement joins TRBV9 to TRBJ2-1; 10 nucleotides line up with TRBD2. This CDR3 has 15 residues. Trimming took 0 bases from V and 10 from J; bases not matched to a gene: 7. Germline-derived CDR1 and CDR2 are SGDLS and YYNGEE. Full variable domain (rest looked up from reference TRBV9 and TRBJ2-1): DSGVTQTPKHLITATGQRVTLRCSPRSGDLSVYWYQQSLDQGLQFLIQYYNGEERAKGNILERFSAQQFPDLHSELNLSSLELGDSALYFCASSVASGGAEEQFFGPGTRLTVL.

This clone was seen only once. The rearrangement joins TRBV11-1 to TRBJ2-1; a possible D gene is TRBD1 (6 bases). CDR1 SGHAT and CDR2 FQDESV come from the germline V gene (reference sequence). V was trimmed by 6 bases and J by 4 bases, leaving 10 bases between them. CDR3 length: 13 residues. The DNA of the CDR3 is TGTGCCAGCAGTCTCGGACAGTACAATGAGCAGTTCTTC. This encodes CASSLGQYNEQFF.

The chain carries TRBV9 and TRBJ1-3; D gene ambiguous. Germline CDR1 SGDLS, CDR2 YYNGEE. This CDR3 region has 14 residues. Trimming stripped 4 bases from V and 4 bases from J, with 12 bases between. The CDR3 loop reads CASSPIGRGNTIYF. The CDR3 DNA is TGTGCCAGCAGCCCGATTGGGAGGGGAAACACCATATATTTT. The whole variable domain, remainder taken from reference TRBV9 and TRBJ1-3, is DSGVTQTPKHLITATGQRVTLRCSPRSGDLSVYWYQQSLDQGLQFLIQYYNGEERAKGNILERFSAQQFPDLHSELNLSSLELGDSALYFCASSPIGRGNTIYFGEGSWLTVV.

The V call is TRBV2, the J call TRBJ2-7; 7 bases are a match to TRBD1. Germline-derived CDR1 and CDR2 are SNHLY and FYNNEI. V lost 6 bases, J lost 0 bases, and 5 bases stayed unmatched. The CDR3 spans 14 residues. CDR3 in DNA: TGTGCCAGCAGCGGGACAGTCTTCTCCTACGAGCAGTACTTC. Protein sequence: CASSGTVFSYEQYF.

The J gene is TRBJ2-1, the V gene TRBV6-1, with D perhaps TRBD2 (7 bases). The CDR3 is made up of 14 amino acids. Germline V gene data show CDR1 as MNHNS and CDR2 as SASEGT. Between the trimmed V and J ends, which lost 10 bases and 6 bases, there was a span of 19 bases. This CDR3 reads CATEGGDFINEQFF. The CDR3 region has the DNA TGTGCCACCGAAGGGGGGGACTTCATCAATGAGCAGTTCTTC.